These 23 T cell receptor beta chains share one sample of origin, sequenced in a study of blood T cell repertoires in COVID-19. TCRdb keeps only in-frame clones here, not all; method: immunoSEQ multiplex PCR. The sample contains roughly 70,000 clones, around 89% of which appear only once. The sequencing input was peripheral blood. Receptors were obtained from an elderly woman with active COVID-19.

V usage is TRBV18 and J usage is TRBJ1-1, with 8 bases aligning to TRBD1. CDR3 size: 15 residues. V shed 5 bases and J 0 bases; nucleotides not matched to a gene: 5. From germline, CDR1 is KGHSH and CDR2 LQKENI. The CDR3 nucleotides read TGTGCCAGCTCAGCTTCGACAGGGGTGAACACTGAAGCTTTCTTT. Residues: CASSASTGVNTEAFF.

This CDR3 is CASSSLGAPLHF. As DNA, the CDR3 is TGTGCCAGCAGCTCCCTAGGGGCACCCCTCCACTTT. This rearrangement joins TRBV7-2 to TRBJ1-6, with a possible D match to TRBD1 (5 bases). The CDR3 covers 12 residues. In germline, CDR1 is SGHTA, CDR2 FQGNSA. The ends were cut back, 4 bases at V and 11 bases at J, with 9 bases in the middle.

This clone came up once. For the CDR3, the DNA is TGTGCCAGCAGCCCGTCCGGGGGGTTTGGCACTGAAGCTTTCTTT. It yields the protein CASSPSGGFGTEAFF. The chain links TRBV7-3 to TRBJ1-1, with D possibly matching TRBD1 (5 bases). Germline V lookup: CDR1 SGHTA, CDR2 FQGTGA. The CDR3 runs 15 residues. The germline V and J ends were trimmed by 5 bases and 4 bases, with 17 bases remaining between them.

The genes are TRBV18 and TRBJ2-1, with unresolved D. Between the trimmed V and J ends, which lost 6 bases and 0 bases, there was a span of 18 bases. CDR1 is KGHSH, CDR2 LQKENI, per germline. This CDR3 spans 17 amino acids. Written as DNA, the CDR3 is TGTGCCAGCTCGCTCTCGATCGACTCGAGCTCCTACAATGAGCAGTTCTTC. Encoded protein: CASSLSIDSSSYNEQFF.

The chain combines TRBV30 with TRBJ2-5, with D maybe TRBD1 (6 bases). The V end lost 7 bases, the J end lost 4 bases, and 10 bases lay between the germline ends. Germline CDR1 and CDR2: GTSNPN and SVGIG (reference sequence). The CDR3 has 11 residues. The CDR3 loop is CAFTGRETQYF. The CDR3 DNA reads TGTGCCTTCACAGGGAGAGAGACCCAGTACTTC.

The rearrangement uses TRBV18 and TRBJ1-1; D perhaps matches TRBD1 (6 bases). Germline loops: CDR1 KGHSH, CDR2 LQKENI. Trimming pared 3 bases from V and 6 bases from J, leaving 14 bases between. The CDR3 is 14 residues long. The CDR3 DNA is TGTGCCAGCTCACCGAACAGGGTTGGCTCTGAAGCTTTCTTT. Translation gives CASSPNRVGSEAFF.

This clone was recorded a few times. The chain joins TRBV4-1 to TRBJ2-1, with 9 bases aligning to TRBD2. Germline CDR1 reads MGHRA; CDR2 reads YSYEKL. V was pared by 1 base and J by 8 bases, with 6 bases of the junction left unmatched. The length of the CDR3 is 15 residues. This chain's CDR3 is CASSQGSGRIYEQFF. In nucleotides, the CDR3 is TGCGCCAGCAGCCAAGGGAGCGGGAGGATTTATGAGCAGTTCTTC.

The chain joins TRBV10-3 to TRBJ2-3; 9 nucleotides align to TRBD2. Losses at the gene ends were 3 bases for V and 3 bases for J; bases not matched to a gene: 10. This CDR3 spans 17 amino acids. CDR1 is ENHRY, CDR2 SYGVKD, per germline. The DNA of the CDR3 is TGTGCCATCAGTGACTTGTCGTTTAGCGGGAGTACAGATACGCAGTATTTT. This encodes CAISDLSFSGSTDTQYF.

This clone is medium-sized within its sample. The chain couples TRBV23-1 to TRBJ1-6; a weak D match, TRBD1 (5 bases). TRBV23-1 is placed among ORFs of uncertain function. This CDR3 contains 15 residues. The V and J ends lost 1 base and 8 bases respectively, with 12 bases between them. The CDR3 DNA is TGCGCCAGCAGTCAATTTAAGGGGCGGTATTCACCCCTCCACTTT. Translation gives CASSQFKGRYSPLHF.

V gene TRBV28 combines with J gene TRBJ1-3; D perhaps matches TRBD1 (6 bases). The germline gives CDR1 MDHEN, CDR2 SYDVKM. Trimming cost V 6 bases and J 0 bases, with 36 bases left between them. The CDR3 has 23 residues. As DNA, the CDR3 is TGTGCCAGCAGGGACGAGGGGGAGGGAGTGACCTGGGGGCCTACGAACTCTGGAAACACCATATATTTT. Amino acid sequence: CASRDEGEGVTWGPTNSGNTIYF.

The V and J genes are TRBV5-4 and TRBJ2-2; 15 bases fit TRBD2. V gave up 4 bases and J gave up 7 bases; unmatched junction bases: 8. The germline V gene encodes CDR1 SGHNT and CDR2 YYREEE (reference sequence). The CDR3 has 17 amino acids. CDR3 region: CASSRGLAGGPLGELFF. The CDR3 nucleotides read TGTGCCAGCAGCCGTGGACTAGCGGGAGGGCCTCTCGGGGAGCTGTTTTTT.

CDR3 in DNA: TGTGCCGGAACCGGGTTTAGGGAGACCCAGTACTTC. Translated, it gives CAGTGFRETQYF. The V and J genes are TRBV2 and TRBJ2-5; D unresolved. The V gene's germline CDR1 is SNHLY and CDR2 FYNNEI. The CDR3 loop spans 12 amino acids. The ends were cut back, 11 bases at V and 5 bases at J, with 15 bases in the middle.

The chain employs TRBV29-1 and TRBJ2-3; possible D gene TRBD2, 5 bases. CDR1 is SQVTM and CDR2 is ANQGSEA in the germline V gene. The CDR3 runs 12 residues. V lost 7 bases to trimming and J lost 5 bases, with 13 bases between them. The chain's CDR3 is CSEVGVGDTQYF. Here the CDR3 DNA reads TGCAGCGAGGTCGGGGTAGGAGATACGCAGTATTTT.

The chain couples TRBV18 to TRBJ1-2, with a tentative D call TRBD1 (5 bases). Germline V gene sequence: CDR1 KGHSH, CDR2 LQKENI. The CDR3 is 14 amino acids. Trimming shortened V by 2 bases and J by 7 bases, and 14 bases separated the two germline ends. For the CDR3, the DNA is TGTGCCAGCTCACCATTGCAGGGCGATAGTGGCTACACCTTC. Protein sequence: CASSPLQGDSGYTF.

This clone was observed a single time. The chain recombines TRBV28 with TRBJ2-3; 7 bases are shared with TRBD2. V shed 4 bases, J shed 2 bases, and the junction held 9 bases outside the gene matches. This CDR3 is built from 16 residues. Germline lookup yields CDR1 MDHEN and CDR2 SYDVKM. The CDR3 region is CASSSLAESNTDTQYF. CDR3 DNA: TGTGCCAGCAGTTCTCTAGCGGAGTCAAACACAGATACGCAGTATTTT.

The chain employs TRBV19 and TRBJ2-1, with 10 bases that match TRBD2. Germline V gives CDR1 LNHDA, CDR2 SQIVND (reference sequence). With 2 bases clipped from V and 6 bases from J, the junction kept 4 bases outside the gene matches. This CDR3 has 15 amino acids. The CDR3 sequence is CASSITGLAVNEQFF. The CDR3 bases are TGTGCCAGTAGTATAACAGGACTAGCGGTCAATGAGCAGTTCTTC.

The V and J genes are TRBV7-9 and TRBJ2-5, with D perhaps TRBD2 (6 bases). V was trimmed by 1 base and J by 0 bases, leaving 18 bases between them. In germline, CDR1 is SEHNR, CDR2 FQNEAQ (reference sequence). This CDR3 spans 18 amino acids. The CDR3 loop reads CASSLVGFRGKHQETQYF. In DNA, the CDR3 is TGTGCCAGCAGCTTAGTGGGATTCCGGGGGAAGCACCAAGAGACCCAGTACTTC.

Here the CDR3 DNA reads TGTGCCAGCCTTCGGACTAGGAACCCCTCCCGCTACGAGCAGTACTTC. It specifies CASLRTRNPSRYEQYF. This chain links TRBV6-4 with TRBJ2-7, with 7 bases fitting TRBD2. CDR3 length: 16 amino acids. With V trimmed by 8 bases and J by 3 bases, 16 bases remained unmatched. Germline V gives CDR1 MRHNA, CDR2 SNTAGT.

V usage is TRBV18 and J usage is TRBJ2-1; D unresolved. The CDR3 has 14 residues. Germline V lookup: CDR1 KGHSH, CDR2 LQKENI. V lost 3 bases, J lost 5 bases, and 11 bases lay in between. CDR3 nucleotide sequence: TGTGCCAGCTCACCTCAGGTTTCCAACAATGAGCAGTTCTTC. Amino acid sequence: CASSPQVSNNEQFF.

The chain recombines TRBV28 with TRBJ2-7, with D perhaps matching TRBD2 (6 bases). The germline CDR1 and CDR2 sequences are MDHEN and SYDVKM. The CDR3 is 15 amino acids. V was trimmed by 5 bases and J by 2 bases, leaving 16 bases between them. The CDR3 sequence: CASSLHGGPTYEQYF. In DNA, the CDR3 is TGTGCCAGCAGTCTCCACGGAGGGCCTACCTACGAGCAGTACTTC.

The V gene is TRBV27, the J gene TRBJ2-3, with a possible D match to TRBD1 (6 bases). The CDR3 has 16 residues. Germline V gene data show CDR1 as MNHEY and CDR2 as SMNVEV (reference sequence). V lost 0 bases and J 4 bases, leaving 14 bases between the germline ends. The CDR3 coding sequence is TGTGCCAGCAGTTTATCTTACAGGGTGGGGGCAGATACGCAGTATTTT. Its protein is CASSLSYRVGADTQYF.

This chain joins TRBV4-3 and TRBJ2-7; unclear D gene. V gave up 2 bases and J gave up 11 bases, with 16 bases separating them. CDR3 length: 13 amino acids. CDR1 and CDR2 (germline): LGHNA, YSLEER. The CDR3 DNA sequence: TGCGCCAGCAGCCAACTCGTACACCTAGAAAAGTACTTC. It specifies CASSQLVHLEKYF.

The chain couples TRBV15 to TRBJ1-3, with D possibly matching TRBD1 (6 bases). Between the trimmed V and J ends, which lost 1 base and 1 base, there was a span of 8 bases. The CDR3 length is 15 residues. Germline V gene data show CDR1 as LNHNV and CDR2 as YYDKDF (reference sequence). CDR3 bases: TGTGCCACCAGCAGAGGAGGGGGATCTGGAAACACCATATATTTT. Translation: CATSRGGGSGNTIYF.